This T cell receptor beta chain was recorded in a study of cytomegalovirus exposure and HLA in healthy donors. CDR1 and CDR2 from the germline V gene are SGHNT and YENEEA. The CDR3 loop spans 14 amino acids. It was with 60 Vbeta and 13 Jbeta primers that the PCR ran. Only in-frame clones appear in the TCRdb table, and some are missing; sequencing was by immunoSEQ multiplex PCR. The sample includes 200,000 to 300,000 clones, around four fifths of them seen just once. The clonotype was recovered from a middle-aged woman in good health and CMV-seropositive. V is TRBV11-3 and J is TRBJ2-5; D may correspond to TRBD1 or TRBD2 (5 bases each). The DNA end is a closer match to TRBJ2-7, so the J assignment may be wrong. Specimen: PBMCs. CDR3 sequence (DNA): TGTGCCAGCAAGGTGAAGAATGGGGGCTACGAGCAGTACTTC. Translated: CASKVKNGGYEQYF.